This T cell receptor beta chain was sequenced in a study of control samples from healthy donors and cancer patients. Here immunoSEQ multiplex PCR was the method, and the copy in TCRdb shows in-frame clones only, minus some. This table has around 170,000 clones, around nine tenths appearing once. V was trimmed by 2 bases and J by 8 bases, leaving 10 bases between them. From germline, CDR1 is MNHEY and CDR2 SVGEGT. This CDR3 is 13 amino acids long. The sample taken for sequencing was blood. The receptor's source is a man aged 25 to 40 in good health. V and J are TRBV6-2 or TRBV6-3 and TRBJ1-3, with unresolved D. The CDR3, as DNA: TGTGCCAGCAGTTACAGGAACTGGGACACCATATATTTT. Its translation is CASSYRNWDTIYF.